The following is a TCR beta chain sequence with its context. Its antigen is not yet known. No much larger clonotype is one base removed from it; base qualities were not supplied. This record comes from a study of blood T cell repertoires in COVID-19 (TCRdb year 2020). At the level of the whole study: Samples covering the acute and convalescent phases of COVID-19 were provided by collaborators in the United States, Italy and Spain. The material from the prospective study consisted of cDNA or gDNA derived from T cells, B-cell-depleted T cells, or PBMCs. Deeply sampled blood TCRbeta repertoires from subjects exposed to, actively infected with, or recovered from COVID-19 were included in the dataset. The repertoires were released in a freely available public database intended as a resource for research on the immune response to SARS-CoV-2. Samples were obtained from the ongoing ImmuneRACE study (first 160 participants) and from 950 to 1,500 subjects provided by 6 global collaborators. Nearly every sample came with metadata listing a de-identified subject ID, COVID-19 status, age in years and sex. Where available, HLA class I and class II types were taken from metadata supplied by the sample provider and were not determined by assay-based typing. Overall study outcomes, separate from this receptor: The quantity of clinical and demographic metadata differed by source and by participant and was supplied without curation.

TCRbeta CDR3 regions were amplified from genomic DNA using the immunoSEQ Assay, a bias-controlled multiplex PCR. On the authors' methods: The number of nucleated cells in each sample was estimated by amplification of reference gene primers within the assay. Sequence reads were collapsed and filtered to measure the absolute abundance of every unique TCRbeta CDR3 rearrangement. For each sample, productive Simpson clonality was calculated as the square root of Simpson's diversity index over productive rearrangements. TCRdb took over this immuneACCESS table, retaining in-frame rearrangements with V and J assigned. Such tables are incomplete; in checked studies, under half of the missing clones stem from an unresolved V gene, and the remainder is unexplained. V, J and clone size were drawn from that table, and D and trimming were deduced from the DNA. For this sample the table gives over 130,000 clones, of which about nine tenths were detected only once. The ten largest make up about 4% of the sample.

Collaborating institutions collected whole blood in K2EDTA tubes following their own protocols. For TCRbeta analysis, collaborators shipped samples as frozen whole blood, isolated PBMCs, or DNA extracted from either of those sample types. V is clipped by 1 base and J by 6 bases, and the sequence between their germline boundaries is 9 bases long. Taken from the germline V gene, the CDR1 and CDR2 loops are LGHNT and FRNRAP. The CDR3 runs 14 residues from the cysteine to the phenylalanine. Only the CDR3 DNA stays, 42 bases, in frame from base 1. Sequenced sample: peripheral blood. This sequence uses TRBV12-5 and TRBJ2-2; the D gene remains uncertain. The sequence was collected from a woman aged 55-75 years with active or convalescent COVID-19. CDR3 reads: CASGLGAVAGELFF. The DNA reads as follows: TGTGCTAGTGGTTTGGGGGCCGTGGCCGGGGAGCTGTTTTTT.